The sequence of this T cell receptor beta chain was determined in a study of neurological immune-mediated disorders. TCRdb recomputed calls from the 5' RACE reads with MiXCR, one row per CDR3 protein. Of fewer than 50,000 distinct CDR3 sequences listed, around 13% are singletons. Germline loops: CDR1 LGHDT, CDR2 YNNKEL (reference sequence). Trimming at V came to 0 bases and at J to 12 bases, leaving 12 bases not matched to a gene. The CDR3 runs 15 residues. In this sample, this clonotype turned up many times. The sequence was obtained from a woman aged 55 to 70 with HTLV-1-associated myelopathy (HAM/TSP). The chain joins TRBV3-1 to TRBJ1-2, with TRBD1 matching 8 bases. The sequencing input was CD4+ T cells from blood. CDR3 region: CASSQDLAGGILNTF. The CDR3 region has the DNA TGTGCCAGCAGCCAAGATCTGGCAGGGGGCATCCTGAACACCTTC.